Listed here are 7 T cell receptor beta chains from one sample, sequenced in a study of human T cells and chemical hapten exposure. TCRdb re-called the RACE reads with MiXCR, one entry per CDR3 protein. This table has about 110,000 distinct CDR3 sequences, more than 7% appearing once. Time point: patch test 2, 6 weeks after DPC sensitization. Treatment: therapeutic diphenylcyclopropenone sensitization with weekly scalp DPC. The specimen was whole blood, collected in connection with sensitization to the hapten diphenylcyclopropenone (DPC). The receptors derive from a woman in her thirties or forties with alopecia areata. Some clones in this sample may be carry-over from other donors' samples.

This clonotype was observed at least ten times. The chain has TRBV19 and TRBJ2-7, with 7 bases matching TRBD1. The germline gives CDR1 LNHDA, CDR2 SQIVND (reference sequence). The CDR3 runs to 13 residues. The J segment lost 9 bases and the V segment lost 5 bases, leaving 10 bases of the junction unmatched. The CDR3 DNA is TGTGCCAGTAGTCCCAACAGGGGAACGAGGCAGTACTTC. This gives the protein CASSPNRGTRQYF.

This clonotype was observed a few times. This chain links TRBV11-2 with TRBJ2-1; tentatively, D is TRBD1 or TRBD2 (5 bases each). Trimming pared 5 bases from V and 3 bases from J, leaving 14 bases between. CDR1 and CDR2 (germline): SGHAT, FQNNGV. The CDR3 runs to 15 residues. CDR3 in DNA: TGTGCCAGCAGCCCGAGGGACGGCCTCTACAATGAGCAGTTCTTC. Its protein product is CASSPRDGLYNEQFF.

The sample holds a few counts of this clonotype. V usage is TRBV12-3 or TRBV12-4 and J usage is TRBJ1-2; D gene unclear. With 5 bases removed from V and 9 bases from J, the gap between germline ends came to 19 bases. CDR3 size: 14 residues. CDR3 bases: TGTGCCAGCAGTCCCCTTCTGGACCCCTCAAGCTACACCTTC. It encodes CASSPLLDPSSYTF.

The chain couples TRBV4-3 to TRBJ2-1; the D gene is possibly TRBD1 (6 bases). CDR3 length equals 13 residues. Germline values: CDR1 LGHNA, CDR2 YSLEER. Trimming cost V 4 bases and J 8 bases, with 12 bases left between them. This CDR3 is CASSPDGGYEQFF. The CDR3 nucleotides read TGCGCCAGCAGCCCCGATGGGGGCTATGAGCAGTTCTTC.

The chain uses TRBV4-2 and TRBJ2-7; tentative D call: TRBD1 (5 bases). The V end lost 0 bases, the J end lost 6 bases, and 12 bases lay between the germline ends. Germline V gives CDR1 LGHNA, CDR2 YNFKEQ. The CDR3 has 14 amino acids. The CDR3 region is CASSQDQGRREQYF. The CDR3 bases are TGTGCCAGCAGCCAAGACCAGGGCCGGCGCGAGCAGTACTTC.

This clonotype was recorded at least ten times. This sequence joins TRBV7-3 and TRBJ1-4; no clear D gene. CDR3 size: 16 residues. Trimming stripped 1 base from V and 0 bases from J, with 9 bases between. CDR1 is SGHTA and CDR2 is FQGTGA in the germline V gene. As DNA, the CDR3 is TGTGCCAGCAGCTTAAAGGGCGCCGCAACTAATGAAAAACTGTTTTTT. It is translated as CASSLKGAATNEKLFF. The complete variable domain, with remaining parts taken from reference TRBV7-3 and TRBJ1-4, reads GAGVSQTPSNKVTEKGKYVELRCDPISGHTALYWYRQSLGQGPEFLIYFQGTGAADDSGLPNDRFFAVRPEGSVSTLKIQRTERGDSAVYLCASSLKGAATNEKLFFGSGTQLSVL.

This clonotype was counted many times. The chain combines TRBV7-6 with TRBJ1-6; the match to TRBD1 covers 7 bases. The germline CDR1 and CDR2 sequences are SGHVS and FNYEAQ. The CDR3 spans 20 residues. V trimming: 5 bases; J trimming: 0 bases; junction bases outside the gene matches: 16. CDR3 sequence: CASSLESGGGVPSYNSPLHF. CDR3 DNA: TGTGCCAGCAGCCTAGAATCTGGAGGGGGCGTCCCCTCCTATAATTCACCCCTCCACTTT.